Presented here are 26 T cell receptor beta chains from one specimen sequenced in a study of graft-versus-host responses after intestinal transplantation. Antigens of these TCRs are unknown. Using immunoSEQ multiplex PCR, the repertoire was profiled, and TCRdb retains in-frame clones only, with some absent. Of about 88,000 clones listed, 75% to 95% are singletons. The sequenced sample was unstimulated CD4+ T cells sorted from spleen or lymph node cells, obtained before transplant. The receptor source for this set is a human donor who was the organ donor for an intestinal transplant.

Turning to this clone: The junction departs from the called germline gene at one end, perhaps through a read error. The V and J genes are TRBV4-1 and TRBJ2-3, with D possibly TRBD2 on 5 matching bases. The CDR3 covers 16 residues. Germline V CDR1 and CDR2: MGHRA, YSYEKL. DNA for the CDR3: TGCGCCAGCAGCCAAGATATAACTAGAAGCACAGATGCGCAGTATTTT. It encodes CASSQDITRSTDAQYF.

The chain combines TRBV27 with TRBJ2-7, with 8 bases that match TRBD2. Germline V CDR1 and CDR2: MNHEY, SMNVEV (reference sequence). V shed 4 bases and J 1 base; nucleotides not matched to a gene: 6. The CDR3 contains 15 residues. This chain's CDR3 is CASSSRVAGSYEQYF. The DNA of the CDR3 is TGTGCCAGCAGTTCCCGGGTAGCGGGATCCTACGAGCAGTACTTC.

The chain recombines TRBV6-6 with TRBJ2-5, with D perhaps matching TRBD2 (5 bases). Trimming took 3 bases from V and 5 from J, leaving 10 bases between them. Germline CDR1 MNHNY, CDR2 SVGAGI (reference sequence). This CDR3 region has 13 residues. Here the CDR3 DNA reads TGTGCCAGCAGTTATGGGCAGCGGGAGACCCAGTACTTC. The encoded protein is CASSYGQRETQYF.

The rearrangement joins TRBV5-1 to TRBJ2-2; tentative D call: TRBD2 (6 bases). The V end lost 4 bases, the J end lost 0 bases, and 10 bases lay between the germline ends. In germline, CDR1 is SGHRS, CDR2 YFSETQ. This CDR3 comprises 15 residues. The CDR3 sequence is CASSRGTSNTGELFF. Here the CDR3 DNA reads TGCGCCAGCAGCCGGGGGACCTCGAACACCGGGGAGCTGTTTTTT.

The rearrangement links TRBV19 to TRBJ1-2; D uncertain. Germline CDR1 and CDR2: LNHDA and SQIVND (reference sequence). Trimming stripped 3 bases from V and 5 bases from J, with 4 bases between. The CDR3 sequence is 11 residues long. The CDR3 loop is CASSIRYGYTF. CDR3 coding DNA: TGTGCCAGTAGTATCCGTTATGGCTACACCTTC.

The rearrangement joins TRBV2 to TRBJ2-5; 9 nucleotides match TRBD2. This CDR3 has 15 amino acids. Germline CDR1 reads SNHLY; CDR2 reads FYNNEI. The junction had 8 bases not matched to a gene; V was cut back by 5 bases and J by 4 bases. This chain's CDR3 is CASSSTSGGGETQYF. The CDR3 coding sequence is TGTGCCAGCAGTTCGACTAGCGGAGGGGGAGAGACCCAGTACTTC.

DNA of the CDR3: TGTGCCAGCAGCTCCTGGACTAGCGACGAGCAGTACTTC. The encoded protein is CASSSWTSDEQYF. The chain couples TRBV5-4 to TRBJ2-7; 9 positions match TRBD2. The junction had 3 bases not matched to a gene; V was cut back by 3 bases and J by 5 bases. The CDR3 has 13 amino acids. CDR1 is SGHNT, CDR2 YYREEE, per germline (reference sequence).

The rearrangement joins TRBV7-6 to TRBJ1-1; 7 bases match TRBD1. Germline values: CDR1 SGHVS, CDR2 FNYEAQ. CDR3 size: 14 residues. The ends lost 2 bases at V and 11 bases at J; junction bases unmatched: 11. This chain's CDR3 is CASSLSSETGRAFF. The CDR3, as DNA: TGTGCCAGCAGCTTATCCTCCGAGACAGGGCGTGCTTTCTTT.

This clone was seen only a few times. CDR3 protein: CAWSVTGATEAFF. DNA for the CDR3: TGTGCCTGGAGTGTAACAGGGGCCACTGAAGCTTTCTTT. J is TRBJ1-1 and V is TRBV30; 7 bases are shared with TRBD1. The V gene end was trimmed by 0 bases and the J gene end by 4 bases; junction bases not matched to a gene: 2. Germline CDR1 is GTSNPN and CDR2 is SVGIG (reference sequence). The CDR3 is 13 residues long.

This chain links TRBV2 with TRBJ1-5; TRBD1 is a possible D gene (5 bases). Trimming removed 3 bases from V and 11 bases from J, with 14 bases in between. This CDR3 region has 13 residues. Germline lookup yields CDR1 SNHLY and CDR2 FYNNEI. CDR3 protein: CASSDFLTVSQHF. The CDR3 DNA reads TGTGCCAGCAGTGACTTCTTGACAGTGTCCCAGCATTTT.

The CDR3 region has the DNA TGTGCCAGCAGCTACAATGACATCCAATACTCCTACGAGCAGTACTTC. Translation gives CASSYNDIQYSYEQYF. The chain employs TRBV5-5 and TRBJ2-7; no clear D gene. The germline V gene has CDR1 SGHKS and CDR2 YYEKEE (reference sequence). The germline V and J ends were trimmed by 3 bases and 0 bases, with 16 bases remaining between them. The CDR3 is 16 amino acids.

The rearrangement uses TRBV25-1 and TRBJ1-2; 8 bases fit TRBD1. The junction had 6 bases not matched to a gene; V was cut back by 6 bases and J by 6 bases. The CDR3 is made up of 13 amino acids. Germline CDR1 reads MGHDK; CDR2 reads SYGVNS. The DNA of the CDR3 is TGTGCCAGCAGAGATGGACAGGGACATGGCTACACCTTC. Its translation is CASRDGQGHGYTF.

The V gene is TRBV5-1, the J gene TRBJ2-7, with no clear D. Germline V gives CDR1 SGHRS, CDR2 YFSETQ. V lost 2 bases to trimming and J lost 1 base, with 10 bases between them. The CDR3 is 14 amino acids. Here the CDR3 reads CASSLDGRSYEQYF. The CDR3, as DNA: TGCGCCAGCAGCTTAGATGGTAGATCCTACGAGCAGTACTTC.

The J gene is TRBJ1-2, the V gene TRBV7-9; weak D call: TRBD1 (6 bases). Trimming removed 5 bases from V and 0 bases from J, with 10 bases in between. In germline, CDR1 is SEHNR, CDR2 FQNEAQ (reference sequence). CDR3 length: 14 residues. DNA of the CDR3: TGTGCCAGCAGCCAGGGGAGAACTAACTATGGCTACACCTTC. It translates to CASSQGRTNYGYTF.

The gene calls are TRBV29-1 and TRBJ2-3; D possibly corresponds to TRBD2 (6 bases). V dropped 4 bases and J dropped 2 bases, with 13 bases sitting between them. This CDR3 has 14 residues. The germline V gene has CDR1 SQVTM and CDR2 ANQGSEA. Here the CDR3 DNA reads TGCAGCGTTGGAGGACTACGGGCCACAGATACGCAGTATTTT. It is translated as CSVGGLRATDTQYF.

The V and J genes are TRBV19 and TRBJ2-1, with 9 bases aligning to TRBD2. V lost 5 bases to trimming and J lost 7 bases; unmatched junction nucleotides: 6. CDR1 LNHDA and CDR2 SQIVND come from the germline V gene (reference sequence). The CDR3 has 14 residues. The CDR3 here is CASSFGLAGNEQFF. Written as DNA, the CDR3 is TGTGCCAGTAGTTTTGGTCTAGCGGGAAATGAGCAGTTCTTC.

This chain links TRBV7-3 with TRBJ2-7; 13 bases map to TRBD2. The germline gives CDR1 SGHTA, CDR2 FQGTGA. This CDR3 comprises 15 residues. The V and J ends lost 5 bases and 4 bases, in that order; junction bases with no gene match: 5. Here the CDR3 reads CASSPGTSGIYEQYF. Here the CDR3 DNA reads TGTGCCAGCAGCCCCGGGACTAGCGGGATTTACGAGCAGTACTTC.

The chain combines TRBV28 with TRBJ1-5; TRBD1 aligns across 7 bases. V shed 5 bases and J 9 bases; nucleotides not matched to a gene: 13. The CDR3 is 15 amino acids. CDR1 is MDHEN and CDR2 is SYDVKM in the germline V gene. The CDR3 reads CASSRPGQPPLPQHF. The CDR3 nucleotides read TGTGCCAGCAGTCGGCCGGGACAGCCACCCTTGCCCCAGCATTTT.

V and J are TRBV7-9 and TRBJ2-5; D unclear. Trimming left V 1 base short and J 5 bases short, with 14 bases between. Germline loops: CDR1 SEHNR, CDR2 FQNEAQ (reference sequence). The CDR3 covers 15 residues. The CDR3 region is CASSLVASVGETQYF. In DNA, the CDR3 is TGTGCCAGCAGCTTAGTAGCTTCAGTCGGGGAGACCCAGTACTTC.

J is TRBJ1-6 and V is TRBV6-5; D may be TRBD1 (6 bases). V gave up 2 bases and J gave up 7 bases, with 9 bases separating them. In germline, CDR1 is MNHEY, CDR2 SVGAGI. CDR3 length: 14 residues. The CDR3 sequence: CASSYQGPNSPLHF. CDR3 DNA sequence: TGTGCCAGCAGTTACCAGGGGCCGAATTCACCCCTCCACTTT.

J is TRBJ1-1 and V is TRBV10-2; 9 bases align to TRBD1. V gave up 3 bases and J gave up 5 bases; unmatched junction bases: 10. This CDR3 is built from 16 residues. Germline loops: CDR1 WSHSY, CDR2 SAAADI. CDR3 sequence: CASSDPGQGGRTEAFF. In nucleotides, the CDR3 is TGCGCCAGCAGTGACCCGGGACAGGGAGGTAGGACTGAAGCTTTCTTT.

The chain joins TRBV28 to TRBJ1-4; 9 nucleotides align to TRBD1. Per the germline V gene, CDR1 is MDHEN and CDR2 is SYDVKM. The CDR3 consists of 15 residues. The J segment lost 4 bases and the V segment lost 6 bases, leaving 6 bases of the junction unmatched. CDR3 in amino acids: CASREGTGNNEKLFF. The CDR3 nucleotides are TGTGCCAGCAGAGAAGGGACAGGGAATAATGAAAAACTGTTTTTT.

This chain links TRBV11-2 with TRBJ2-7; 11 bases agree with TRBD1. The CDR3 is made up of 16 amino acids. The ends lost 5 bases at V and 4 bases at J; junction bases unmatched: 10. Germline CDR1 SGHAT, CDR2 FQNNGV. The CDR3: CASSGTGQGGTYEQYF. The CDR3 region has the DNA TGTGCCAGCAGCGGGACGGGACAGGGGGGAACTTACGAGCAGTACTTC.

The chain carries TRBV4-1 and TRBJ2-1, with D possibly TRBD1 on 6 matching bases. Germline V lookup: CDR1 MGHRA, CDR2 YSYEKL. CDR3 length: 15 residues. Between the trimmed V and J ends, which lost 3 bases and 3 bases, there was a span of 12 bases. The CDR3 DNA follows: TGCGCCAGCAGCCAGGGGGCTAGTATCTACAATGAGCAGTTCTTC. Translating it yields CASSQGASIYNEQFF.

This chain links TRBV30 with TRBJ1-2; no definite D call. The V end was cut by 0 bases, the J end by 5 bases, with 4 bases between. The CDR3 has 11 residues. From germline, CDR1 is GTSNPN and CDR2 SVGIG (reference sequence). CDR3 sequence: CAWSVVYGYTF. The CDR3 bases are TGTGCCTGGAGTGTCGTATATGGCTACACCTTC.

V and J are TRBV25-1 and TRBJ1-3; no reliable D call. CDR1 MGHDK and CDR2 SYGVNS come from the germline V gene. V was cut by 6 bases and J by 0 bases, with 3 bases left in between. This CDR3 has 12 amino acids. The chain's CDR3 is CASRHSGNTIYF. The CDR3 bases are TGTGCCAGCAGACACTCTGGAAACACCATATATTTT. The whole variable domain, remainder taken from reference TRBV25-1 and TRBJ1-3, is EADIYQTPRYLVIGTGKKITLECSQTMGHDKMYWYQQDPGMELHLIHYSYGVNSTEKGDLSSESTVSRIRTEHFPLTLESARPSHTSQYLCASRHSGNTIYFGEGSWLTVV.